Listed below are T cell receptor beta chains from one sample, sequenced in a study of blood T cell repertoires in COVID-19. TCRdb's copy holds only in-frame clones and misses some; the assay was immunoSEQ multiplex PCR. Seen here are 40,000 to 55,000 clones, 75% to 85% observed once, and the top ten hold less than 8%. Sequencing used peripheral blood. The receptor source for this set is a human donor in a cohort sampled during active COVID-19. Both conserved end residues are part of each CDR3. The D gene is left open where the match is weak. Only some rows state a clone size, as once, few, many or a class for expanded clones.

V gene: TRBV12-3/TRBV12-4; clone size: NA; D gene: NA; J gene: TRBJ2-7; CDR3 protein: CASSPDSYEQYF; CDR3 DNA: TGTGCCAGCAGCCCTGACAGCTACGAGCAGTACTTC
V gene: TRBV6-5; clone size: few; D gene: TRBD1; J gene: TRBJ1-5; CDR3 protein: CASRDRGNQPQHF; CDR3 DNA: TGTGCCAGCAGAGACAGGGGGAATCAGCCCCAGCATTTT
V gene: TRBV7-2; clone size: NA; D gene: TRBD2; J gene: TRBJ2-2; CDR3 protein: CASSPGLNTGELFF; CDR3 DNA: TGTGCCAGCAGCCCGGGACTAAACACCGGGGAGCTGTTTTTT
V gene: TRBV2; clone size: NA; D gene: TRBD1; J gene: TRBJ1-2; CDR3 protein: CASSQQGRTDYGYTF; CDR3 DNA: TGTGCCAGCAGCCAACAGGGGCGAACGGACTATGGCTACACCTTC
V gene: TRBV12-3/TRBV12-4; clone size: NA; D gene: NA; J gene: TRBJ2-5; CDR3 protein: CASSLLGEETQYF; CDR3 DNA: TGTGCCAGCAGTTTATTGGGAGAAGAGACCCAGTACTTC
V gene: TRBV30; clone size: NA; D gene: TRBD1; J gene: TRBJ1-2; CDR3 protein: CAWSSRTGFGYTF; CDR3 DNA: TGTGCCTGGAGTTCGCGGACAGGGTTTGGCTACACCTTC
V gene: TRBV10-3; clone size: NA; D gene: TRBD1; J gene: TRBJ1-5; CDR3 protein: CAISETGTGSKRSNQPQHF; CDR3 DNA: TGTGCCATCAGCGAAACCGGGACAGGCTCAAAGAGAAGCAATCAGCCCCAGCATTTT
V gene: TRBV2; clone size: NA; D gene: NA; J gene: TRBJ1-2; CDR3 protein: CASSKGDTGYTF; CDR3 DNA: TGTGCCAGCAGTAAGGGGGACACTGGCTACACCTTC
V gene: TRBV15; clone size: once; D gene: TRBD1; J gene: TRBJ2-7; CDR3 protein: CATSRDIRDRGYEQYF; CDR3 DNA: TGTGCCACCAGCAGAGATATACGGGACAGGGGGTACGAGCAGTACTTC
V gene: TRBV2; clone size: few; D gene: TRBD1; J gene: TRBJ1-5; CDR3 protein: CASERQGNQPQHF; CDR3 DNA: TGTGCCAGCGAGAGACAGGGTAATCAGCCCCAGCATTTT
V gene: TRBV18; clone size: NA; D gene: TRBD1; J gene: TRBJ2-1; CDR3 protein: CASSPGQGGYNEQFF; CDR3 DNA: TGTGCCAGCTCACCAGGACAGGGGGGCTACAATGAGCAGTTCTTC
V gene: TRBV7-2; clone size: NA; D gene: TRBD1; J gene: TRBJ2-4; CDR3 protein: CASSPRQGASANGNQYF; CDR3 DNA: TGTGCCAGCAGCCCCCGGCAGGGGGCCTCGGCCAACGGCAATCAGTACTTC
V gene: TRBV19; clone size: NA; D gene: NA; J gene: TRBJ2-1; CDR3 protein: CASSMGGSYNEQFF; CDR3 DNA: TGTGCCAGTAGTATGGGGGGTTCGTACAATGAGCAGTTCTTC
V gene: TRBV6-6; clone size: NA; D gene: NA; J gene: TRBJ1-6; CDR3 protein: CASSWQVDYNSPLHF; CDR3 DNA: TGTGCCAGCAGTTGGCAGGTAGACTATAATTCACCCCTCCACTTT
V gene: TRBV7-9; clone size: NA; D gene: TRBD1; J gene: TRBJ2-3; CDR3 protein: CASSLDGQGSTDTQYF; CDR3 DNA: TGTGCCAGCAGCTTAGACGGACAGGGTAGCACAGATACGCAGTATTTT
V gene: TRBV5-1; clone size: NA; D gene: TRBD2; J gene: TRBJ2-7; CDR3 protein: CASSSGLAGYYEQYF; CDR3 DNA: TGCGCCAGCAGCTCCGGACTAGCGGGTTACTACGAGCAGTACTTC
V gene: TRBV6-2/TRBV6-3; clone size: few; D gene: NA; J gene: TRBJ2-7; CDR3 protein: CASSYRRLEYEQYF; CDR3 DNA: TGTGCCAGCAGTTACCGACGACTGGAATACGAGCAGTACTTC
V gene: TRBV10-3; clone size: NA; D gene: NA; J gene: TRBJ2-5; CDR3 protein: CAISEQKPETQYF; CDR3 DNA: TGTGCCATCAGTGAACAAAAACCCGAGACCCAGTACTTC
V gene: TRBV27; clone size: NA; D gene: NA; J gene: TRBJ2-2; CDR3 protein: CASSIREPNTGELFF; CDR3 DNA: TGTGCCAGCAGTATCCGGGAGCCGAACACCGGGGAGCTGTTTTTT
V gene: TRBV28; clone size: NA; D gene: NA; J gene: TRBJ1-2; CDR3 protein: CASTPGGFGYGYTF; CDR3 DNA: TGTGCCAGCACCCCCGGGGGTTTTGGCTATGGCTACACCTTC
V gene: TRBV2; clone size: NA; D gene: TRBD1; J gene: TRBJ2-7; CDR3 protein: CASSGTGGNEQYF; CDR3 DNA: TGTGCCAGCAGTGGTACAGGGGGGAATGAGCAGTACTTC
V gene: TRBV10-3; clone size: NA; D gene: NA; J gene: TRBJ1-1; CDR3 protein: CAISEGSAEAFF; CDR3 DNA: TGTGCCATCAGTGAAGGTAGCGCTGAAGCTTTCTTT
V gene: TRBV7-2; clone size: NA; D gene: NA; J gene: TRBJ2-7; CDR3 protein: CASSLVPGVGEQYF; CDR3 DNA: TGTGCCAGCAGCTTAGTGCCAGGGGTGGGGGAGCAGTACTTC
V gene: TRBV7-8; clone size: NA; D gene: NA; J gene: TRBJ1-5; CDR3 protein: CASSFNRDSNQPQHF; CDR3 DNA: TGTGCCAGCAGCTTTAACAGGGATAGCAATCAGCCCCAGCATTTT
V gene: TRBV10-3; clone size: few; D gene: NA; J gene: TRBJ1-2; CDR3 protein: CAIMGGDGFYGYTF; CDR3 DNA: TGTGCCATCATGGGCGGGGACGGATTCTATGGCTACACCTTC
V gene: TRBV19; clone size: few; D gene: TRBD1; J gene: TRBJ1-1; CDR3 protein: CASSELDRGRLMNTEAFF; CDR3 DNA: TGTGCCAGTAGTGAACTGGACAGGGGGCGCCTCATGAACACTGAAGCTTTCTTT
V gene: TRBV10-2; clone size: NA; D gene: TRBD2; J gene: TRBJ2-1; CDR3 protein: CASMGGAYNEQFF; CDR3 DNA: TGCGCCAGCATGGGGGGGGCCTACAATGAGCAGTTCTTC
V gene: TRBV5-8; clone size: NA; D gene: NA; J gene: TRBJ2-1; CDR3 protein: CASSLVGLDNEQFF; CDR3 DNA: TGTGCCAGCAGCTTGGTTGGACTTGACAATGAGCAGTTCTTC
V gene: TRBV24-1; clone size: NA; D gene: NA; J gene: TRBJ2-5; CDR3 protein: CATSDPGRETQYF; CDR3 DNA: TGTGCCACCAGTGATCCAGGCCGTGAGACCCAGTACTTC
V gene: TRBV9; clone size: NA; D gene: TRBD2; J gene: TRBJ2-2; CDR3 protein: CASSVAEGTSDPYANTGELFF; CDR3 DNA: TGTGCCAGCAGCGTAGCAGAGGGGACTAGCGACCCGTACGCGAACACCGGGGAGCTGTTTTTT
V gene: TRBV28; clone size: few; D gene: TRBD1; J gene: TRBJ1-5; CDR3 protein: CASSPDRTGGSYSNQPQHF; CDR3 DNA: TGTGCCAGCAGCCCTGACCGGACAGGGGGCTCTTATAGCAATCAGCCCCAGCATTTT
V gene: TRBV29-1; clone size: NA; D gene: NA; J gene: TRBJ1-3; CDR3 protein: CSVAGSSGNTIYF; CDR3 DNA: TGCAGCGTTGCAGGGTCCTCTGGAAACACCATATATTTT
V gene: TRBV7-2; clone size: few; D gene: NA; J gene: TRBJ2-7; CDR3 protein: CASSPPGAYEQYF; CDR3 DNA: TGTGCCAGCAGCCCTCCCGGGGCCTACGAGCAGTACTTC
V gene: TRBV9; clone size: once; D gene: TRBD2; J gene: TRBJ2-3; CDR3 protein: CASSVLAGVYDTQYF; CDR3 DNA: TGTGCCAGCAGCGTCCTAGCGGGAGTATATGATACGCAGTATTTT
V gene: TRBV5-1; clone size: NA; D gene: TRBD1; J gene: TRBJ1-2; CDR3 protein: CASSQDRGPSYGYTF; CDR3 DNA: TGCGCCAGCAGCCAGGACAGGGGGCCGAGCTATGGCTACACCTTC
V gene: TRBV2; clone size: NA; D gene: TRBD1; J gene: TRBJ2-7; CDR3 protein: CASRATGGSDEQYF; CDR3 DNA: TGTGCCAGCAGAGCGACAGGGGGCTCCGACGAGCAGTACTTC
V gene: TRBV5-1; clone size: NA; D gene: NA; J gene: TRBJ2-5; CDR3 protein: CASSLAAGVIQETQYF; CDR3 DNA: TGCGCCAGCAGCTTGGCGGCAGGGGTGATCCAAGAGACCCAGTACTTC
V gene: TRBV5-6; clone size: NA; D gene: NA; J gene: TRBJ2-7; CDR3 protein: CASSLALRGDKPEQYF; CDR3 DNA: TGTGCCAGCAGCTTGGCTTTGAGAGGGGACAAGCCCGAGCAGTACTTC
V gene: TRBV30; clone size: NA; D gene: NA; J gene: TRBJ2-2; CDR3 protein: CAWAPLGGAVPGELFF; CDR3 DNA: TGTGCCTGGGCGCCGCTAGGGGGAGCAGTCCCCGGGGAGCTGTTTTTT
V gene: TRBV25-1; clone size: NA; D gene: NA; J gene: TRBJ2-2; CDR3 protein: CASGGLNTGELFF; CDR3 DNA: TGTGCCAGCGGAGGACTGAACACCGGGGAGCTGTTTTTT
V gene: TRBV3-1/TRBV3-2; clone size: NA; D gene: TRBD1; J gene: TRBJ1-2; CDR3 protein: CASSLDRGLYGYTF; CDR3 DNA: TGTGCCAGCAGCCTCGACAGGGGGCTGTATGGCTACACCTTC
V gene: TRBV7-9; clone size: NA; D gene: TRBD1; J gene: TRBJ2-2; CDR3 protein: CASSETGTGELFF; CDR3 DNA: TGTGCCAGCAGCGAGACAGGGACCGGGGAGCTGTTTTTT
V gene: TRBV27; clone size: NA; D gene: TRBD2; J gene: TRBJ2-7; CDR3 protein: CASSPRLAGPYEQYF; CDR3 DNA: TGTGCCAGCAGTCCCCGACTAGCGGGACCCTACGAGCAGTACTTC
V gene: TRBV7-2; clone size: NA; D gene: NA; J gene: TRBJ2-5; CDR3 protein: CASSFGRGQETQYF; CDR3 DNA: TGTGCCAGCAGCTTTGGCAGGGGACAAGAGACCCAGTACTTC
V gene: TRBV4-1; clone size: NA; D gene: TRBD2; J gene: TRBJ2-1; CDR3 protein: CASSHTGLAEYNEQFF; CDR3 DNA: TGCGCCAGCAGCCACACGGGACTAGCGGAGTACAATGAGCAGTTCTTC
V gene: TRBV2; clone size: NA; D gene: NA; J gene: TRBJ2-7; CDR3 protein: CASSGVGAYEQYF; CDR3 DNA: TGTGCCAGCAGTGGGGTAGGGGCCTACGAGCAGTACTTC
V gene: TRBV28; clone size: NA; D gene: NA; J gene: TRBJ2-7; CDR3 protein: CASSPRPRRLSACRGSSYEQYF; CDR3 DNA: TGTGCCAGCAGCCCCCGGCCCCGCCGCCTCTCCGCTTGTCGGGGTAGCTCCTACGAGCAGTACTTC
V gene: TRBV19; clone size: NA; D gene: NA; J gene: TRBJ1-3; CDR3 protein: CASSIRGAGNTIYF; CDR3 DNA: TGTGCCAGTAGTATCCGGGGGGCTGGAAACACCATATATTTT